A selection of T cell receptor beta chains follows, all from one sample in a study of blood T cell repertoires in COVID-19. Data came from immunoSEQ multiplex PCR; TCRdb stores just in-frame clones and leaves some out. The table includes roughly 190,000 clones, approximately 80% detected once. Sequenced sample: peripheral blood. These TCRs come from a man aged 60-69 years with acute or convalescent COVID-19. Each CDR3 is given with its conserved first and last residue.

V gene | CDR3 protein
TRBV19 | CASSIISGGPVDTQYF
TRBV2 | CASSSGVASKNIQYF
TRBV27 | CASSFGQGAGDTQYF
TRBV10-1 | CASSPGADTQYF
TRBV11-2 | CASSLDRRAEAFF
TRBV19 | CASSFGGPQHF
TRBV21-1 | CASSKIAIRSYNEQFF
TRBV30 | CAWSQLADNEQFF
TRBV11-1 | CASSFWARASTDTQYF
TRBV19 | CASRTEGSEAFF
TRBV7-9 | CASSQGRGEGNIQYF
TRBV7-3 | CASSLMGGSSYEQYF
TRBV7-2 | CASSLVSSGGLSSYEQYF
TRBV4-2 | CASSQGERGGRYTQYF
TRBV5-1 | CASSLTRGRYGYTF
TRBV7-2 | CASSLSWDSYGYTF
TRBV25-1 | CASRMSGPGSYEQYF
TRBV11-3 | CASSRIETGELFF
TRBV9 | CASSVGQMNTEAFF
TRBV7-9 | CASSLAGTGTYEQYF
TRBV2 | CASSDRPTEAFF
TRBV7-4 | CASSSLGGGRYEQYF
TRBV10-3 | CAISEQGTNYGYTF
TRBV25-1 | CASSYSANEKLFF